The following is a TCR beta chain sequence with its context. The CDR3 spans 14 residues. CDR1 SEHNR and CDR2 FQNEAQ come from the germline V gene (reference sequence). Trimming removed 2 bases at V and 1 base at J, with 8 bases between. This sample is drawn from a study of T cell responses to AZD1222 COVID-19 vaccine. Sequencing used immunoSEQ multiplex PCR; TCRdb keeps in-frame clones, though not all of them. The sample yields 110,000 to 150,000 clones, 85% to 95% seen once. The specimen was peripheral blood, collected on day 0 of AZD1222 vaccination. This chain uses TRBV7-9 with TRBJ1-2, with D hard to call. The sequence was collected from an adult in good health. The CDR3 loop is CASSLYGDNYGYTF. The CDR3 nucleotides read TGTGCCAGCAGCTTATACGGGGATAACTATGGCTACACCTTC.